The sequence of this T cell receptor (beta chain) was determined in a study of blood T cell repertoires in COVID-19. Study information: T cells, B-cell-depleted T cells, or PBMCs provided the cDNA or gDNA that served as material.

Per the original methods: The assay estimated nucleated cells by amplifying reference gene primers. Profiling relied on immunoSEQ multiplex PCR, and the TCRdb table lists in-frame clones only, not all of them. Clonal size and the V and J genes are those of that table, whereas D and trimming came from the DNA. The sample comprises fewer than 120,000 clones, over 60% of which are singletons, and about 4.1% rests with the top ten. The CDR3 sequence is 14 residues long. Germline V lookup: CDR1 MDHEN, CDR2 SYDVKM. In its sample, this clone was seen once. The junction departs from the called germline gene at one end, perhaps through a read error.

The receptor's source is a woman aged 80 or over with acute or convalescent COVID-19. This chain connects TRBV28 to TRBJ2-5; no definite D call. Sequencing was performed on peripheral blood. The CDR3 nucleotides read TGTGCCAGCAGTTTTAATTCCTACCAAGATACCCAGTACTTC. This translates into CASSFNSYQDTQYF.